This TCR beta chain appears in the sequencing data of a study of shared clonotypes between healthy human individuals. Findings and limits, study-wide: Among donors, the sharing of clonotypes was expected to be influenced by sequencing depth.

This CDR3 has 14 amino acids. The germline V gene has CDR1 SGHAT and CDR2 FQNNGV. Assay used: immunoSEQ multiplex PCR; TCRdb lists only in-frame clones, some missing. The repertoire holds 2,500,000 or so clones, with under 95% as singletons. With respect to this clone: Its antigen is unidentified. Germline is not matched at one junction end, which may reflect a read error.

The chain recombines TRBV11-2 with TRBJ2-7; D gene unclear. This receptor was taken from a man aged 18-30 years in good health. Some clones in this sample may be carry-over from other donors' samples. The sample consisted of naive CD4+ T cells from PBMCs. The subset is: CD45RA+ positively selected. CDR3 DNA sequence: TGTGCCAGCAGCTTAGGGGTTGGATCAGCGTCTGAAAACTTC. Translating it yields CASSLGVGSASENF.